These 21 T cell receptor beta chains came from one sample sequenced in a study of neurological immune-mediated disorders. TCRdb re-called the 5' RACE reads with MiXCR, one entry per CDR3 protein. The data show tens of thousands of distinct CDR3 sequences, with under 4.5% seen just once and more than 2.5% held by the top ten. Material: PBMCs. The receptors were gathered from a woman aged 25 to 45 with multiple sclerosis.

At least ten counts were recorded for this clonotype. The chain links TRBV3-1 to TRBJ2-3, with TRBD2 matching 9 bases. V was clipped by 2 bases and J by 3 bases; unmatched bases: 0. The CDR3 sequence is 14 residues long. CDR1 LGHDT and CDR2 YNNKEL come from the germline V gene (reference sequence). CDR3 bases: TGTGCCAGCAGCCAACTAGCGGGGACAGATACGCAGTATTTT. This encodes CASSQLAGTDTQYF.

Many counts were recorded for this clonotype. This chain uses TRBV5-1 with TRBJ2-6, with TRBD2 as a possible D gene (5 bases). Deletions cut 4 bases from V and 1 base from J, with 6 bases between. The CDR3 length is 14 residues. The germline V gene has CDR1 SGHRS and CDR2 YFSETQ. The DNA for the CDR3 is TGCGCCAGCAGCCCGGGGTCTGGGGCCAACGTCCTGACTTTC. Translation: CASSPGSGANVLTF. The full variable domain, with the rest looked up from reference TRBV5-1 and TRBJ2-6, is KAGVTQTPRYLIKTRGQQVTLSCSPISGHRSVSWYQQTPGQGLQFLFEYFSETQRNKGNFPGRFSGRQFSNSRSEMNVSTLELGDSALYLCASSPGSGANVLTFGAGSRLTVL.

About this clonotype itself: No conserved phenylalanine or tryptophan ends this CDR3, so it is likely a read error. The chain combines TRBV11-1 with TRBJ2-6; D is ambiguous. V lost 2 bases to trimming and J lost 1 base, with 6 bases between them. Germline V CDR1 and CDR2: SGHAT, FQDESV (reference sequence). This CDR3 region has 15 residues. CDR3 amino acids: CASSLWGSGANVLTN. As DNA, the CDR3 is TGTGCCAGCAGCTTATGGGGATCTGGGGCCAACGTCCTGACTAAC.

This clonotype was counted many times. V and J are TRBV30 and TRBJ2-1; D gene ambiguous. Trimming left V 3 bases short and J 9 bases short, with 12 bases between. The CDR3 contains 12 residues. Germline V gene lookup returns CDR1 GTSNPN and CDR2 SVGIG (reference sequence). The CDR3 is CAWSPNLGEQFF. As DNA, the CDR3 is TGTGCCTGGAGCCCGAACCTGGGTGAGCAGTTCTTC. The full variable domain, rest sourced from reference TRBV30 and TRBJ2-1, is SQTIHQWPATLVQPVGSPLSLECTVEGTSNPNLYWYRQAAGRGLQLLFYSVGIGQISSEVPQNLSASRPQDRQFILSSKKLLLSDSGFYLCAWSPNLGEQFFGPGTRLTVL.

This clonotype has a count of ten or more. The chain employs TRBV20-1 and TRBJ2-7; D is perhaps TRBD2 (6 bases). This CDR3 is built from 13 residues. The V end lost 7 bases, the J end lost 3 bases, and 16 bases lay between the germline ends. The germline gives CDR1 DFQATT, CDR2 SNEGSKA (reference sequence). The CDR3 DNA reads TGCAGTGGTACGGAGGGGCCCGTCTACGAGCAGTACTTC. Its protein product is CSGTEGPVYEQYF.

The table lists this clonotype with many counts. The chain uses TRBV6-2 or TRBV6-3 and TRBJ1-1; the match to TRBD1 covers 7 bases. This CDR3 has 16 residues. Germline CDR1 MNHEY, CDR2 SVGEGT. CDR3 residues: CTTQGGWPEPNTEAFF. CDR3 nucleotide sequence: TGTACCACCCAGGGGGGTTGGCCGGAGCCGAACACTGAAGCTTTCTTT.

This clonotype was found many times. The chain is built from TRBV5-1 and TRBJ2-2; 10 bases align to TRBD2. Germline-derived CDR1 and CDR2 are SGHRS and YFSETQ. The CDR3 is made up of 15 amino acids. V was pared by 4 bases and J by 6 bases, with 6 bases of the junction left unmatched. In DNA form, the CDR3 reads TGCGCCAGCAGCCCACTAGCGGGATTCCCCGGGGAGCTGTTTTTT. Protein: CASSPLAGFPGELFF.

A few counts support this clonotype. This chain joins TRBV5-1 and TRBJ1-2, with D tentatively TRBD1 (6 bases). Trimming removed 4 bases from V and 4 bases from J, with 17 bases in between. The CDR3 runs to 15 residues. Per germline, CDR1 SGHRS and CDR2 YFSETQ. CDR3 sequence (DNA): TGCGCCAGCAGCCCAATCGGACAGCTTCTCTATGGCTACACCTTC. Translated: CASSPIGQLLYGYTF.

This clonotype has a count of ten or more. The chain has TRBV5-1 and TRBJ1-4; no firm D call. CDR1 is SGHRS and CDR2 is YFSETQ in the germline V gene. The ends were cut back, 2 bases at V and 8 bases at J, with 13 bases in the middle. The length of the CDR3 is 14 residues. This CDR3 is CASSFGGKEEKLFF. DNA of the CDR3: TGCGCCAGCAGCTTTGGAGGGAAGGAAGAAAAACTGTTTTTT.

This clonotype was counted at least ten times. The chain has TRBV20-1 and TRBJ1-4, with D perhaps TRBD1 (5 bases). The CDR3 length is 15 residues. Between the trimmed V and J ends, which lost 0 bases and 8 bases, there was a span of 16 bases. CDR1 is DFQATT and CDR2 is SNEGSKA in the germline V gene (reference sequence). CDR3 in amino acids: CSAREYGTNGEKLFF. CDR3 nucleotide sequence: TGCAGTGCTAGAGAGTACGGGACCAACGGAGAAAAACTGTTTTTT.

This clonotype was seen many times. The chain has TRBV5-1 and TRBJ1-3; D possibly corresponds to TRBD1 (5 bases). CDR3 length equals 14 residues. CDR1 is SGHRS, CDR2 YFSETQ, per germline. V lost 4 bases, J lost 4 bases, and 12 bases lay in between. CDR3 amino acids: CASSPGTEGNTIYF. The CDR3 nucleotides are TGCGCCAGCAGCCCCGGGACGGAAGGAAACACCATATATTTT.

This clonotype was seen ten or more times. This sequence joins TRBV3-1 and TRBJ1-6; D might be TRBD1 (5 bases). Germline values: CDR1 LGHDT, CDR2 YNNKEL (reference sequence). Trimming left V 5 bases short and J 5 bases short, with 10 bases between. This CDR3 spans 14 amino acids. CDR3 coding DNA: TGTGCCAGCAGCTATGGGACCGATAATTCACCCCTCCACTTT. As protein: CASSYGTDNSPLHF. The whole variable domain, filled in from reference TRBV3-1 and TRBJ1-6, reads DTAVSQTPKYLVTQMGNDKSIKCEQNLGHDTMYWYKQDSKKFLKIMFSYNNKELIINETVPNRFSPKSPDKAHLNLHINSLELGDSAVYFCASSYGTDNSPLHFGNGTRLTVT.

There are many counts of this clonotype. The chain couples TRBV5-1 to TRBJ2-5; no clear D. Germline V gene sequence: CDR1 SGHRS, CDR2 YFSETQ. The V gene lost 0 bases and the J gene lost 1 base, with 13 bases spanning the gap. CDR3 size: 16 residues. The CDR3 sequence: CASSLGPSTGQETQYF. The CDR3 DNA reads TGCGCCAGCAGCTTGGGGCCGAGTACCGGCCAAGAGACCCAGTACTTC.

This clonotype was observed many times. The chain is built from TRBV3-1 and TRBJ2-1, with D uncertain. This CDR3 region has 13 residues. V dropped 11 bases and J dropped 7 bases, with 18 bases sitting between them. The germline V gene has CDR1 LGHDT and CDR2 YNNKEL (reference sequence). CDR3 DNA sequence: TGTGCCCCGTATCAGAAAGGGTCAAATGAGCAGTTCTTC. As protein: CAPYQKGSNEQFF.

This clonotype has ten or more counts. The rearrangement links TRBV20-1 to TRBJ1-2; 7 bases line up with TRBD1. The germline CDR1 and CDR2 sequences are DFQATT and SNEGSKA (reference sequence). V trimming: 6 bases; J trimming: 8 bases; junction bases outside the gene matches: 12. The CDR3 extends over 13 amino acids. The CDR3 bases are TGCAGTGCCCCGGACAGGACCGATCGGGGCTACACCTTC. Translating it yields CSAPDRTDRGYTF.

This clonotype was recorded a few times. CDR3 sequence reads: CASSARLAGVVNTGELFF. The CDR3 nucleotides are TGTGCCAGCAGTGCAAGACTAGCGGGAGTGGTGAACACCGGGGAGCTGTTTTTT. This chain uses TRBV6-1 with TRBJ2-2, with 12 bases matching TRBD2. The CDR3 totals 18 residues. Per the germline V gene, CDR1 is MNHNS and CDR2 is SASEGT. V lost 4 bases and J lost 1; bases outside the gene matches: 7.

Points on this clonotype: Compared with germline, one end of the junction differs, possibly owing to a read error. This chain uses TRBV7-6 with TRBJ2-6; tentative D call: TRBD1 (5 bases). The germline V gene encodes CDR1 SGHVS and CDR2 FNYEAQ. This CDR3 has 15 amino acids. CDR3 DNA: TGTGCCAGCAGCTTAAGTGTGACTGGGGCCAAAGTCCTGACTTTC. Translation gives CASSLSVTGAKVLTF.

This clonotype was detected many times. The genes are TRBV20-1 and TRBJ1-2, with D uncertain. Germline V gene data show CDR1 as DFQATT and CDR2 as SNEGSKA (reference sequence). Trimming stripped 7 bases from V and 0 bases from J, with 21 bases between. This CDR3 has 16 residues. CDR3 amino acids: CSVLRPPTGSNYGYTF. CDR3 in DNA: TGCAGTGTTTTGCGTCCCCCTACGGGATCTAACTATGGCTACACCTTC.

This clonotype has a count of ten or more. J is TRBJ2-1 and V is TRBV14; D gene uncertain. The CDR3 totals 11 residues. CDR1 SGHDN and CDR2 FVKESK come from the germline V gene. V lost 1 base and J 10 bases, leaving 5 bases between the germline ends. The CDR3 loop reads CASSQGPEQFF. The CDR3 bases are TGTGCCAGCAGCCAAGGGCCGGAGCAGTTCTTC.

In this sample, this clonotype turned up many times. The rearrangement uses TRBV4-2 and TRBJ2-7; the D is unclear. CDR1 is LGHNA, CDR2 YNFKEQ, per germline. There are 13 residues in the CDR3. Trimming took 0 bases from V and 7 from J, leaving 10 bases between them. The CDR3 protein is CASSQEFAEEQYF. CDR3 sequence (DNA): TGTGCCAGCAGCCAAGAATTCGCTGAGGAGCAGTACTTC.

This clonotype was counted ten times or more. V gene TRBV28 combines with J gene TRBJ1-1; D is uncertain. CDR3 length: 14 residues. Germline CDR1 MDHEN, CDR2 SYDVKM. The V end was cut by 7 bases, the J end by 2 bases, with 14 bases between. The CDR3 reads CASTPEHFNTEAFF. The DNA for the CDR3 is TGTGCCAGCACCCCCGAACATTTCAACACTGAAGCTTTCTTT.